This TCR beta chain was documented in a study of T-cell memory formation after mild COVID-19. General observations from the study: A subset of responding clones appeared in pre-infection memory, suggesting cross-reactive memory joined.

5'RACE, which relied on constant-segment primers, yielded TCR alpha and TCR beta cDNA libraries carrying sample barcodes and UMIs. TCRdb reanalysed the 5' RACE reads using MiXCR and keeps one entry per CDR3 protein. The sample contains 550,000 to 700,000 distinct CDR3 sequences, roughly a sixth of which appear only once. The ends lost 3 bases at V and 0 bases at J; junction bases unmatched: 11. The CDR3 is made up of 17 amino acids. This clonotype was observed a few times. Its target is not known. The sample comprised PBMCs or a T cell subset sorted from them (not recorded which). The chain carries TRBV12-3 or TRBV12-4 and TRBJ2-7, with TRBD2 matching over 7 bases. The origin of this receptor is an adult woman who had mild COVID-19 (a few samples of this study predate the infection). Cell type and time point are not known. The DNA of the CDR3 is TGTGCCAGCAGTTTTCGACTAGCTTTCCCCAGCTCCTACGAGCAGTACTTC. It yields the protein CASSFRLAFPSSYEQYF.